This paragraph reports one TCR beta chain. The antigen remains unidentified. This record comes from a study of siplizumab effects on memory and regulatory T cells. Using immunoSEQ multiplex PCR, the repertoire was profiled, and TCRdb retains in-frame clones only, with some absent. The data show under 140,000 clones, roughly 92% seen once. Whole-study findings and limits: Unstimulated subsets captured only a minor fraction of alloreactive clones. Tregs that proliferated in siplizumab cultures did not have their suppressive function confirmed.

Germline V gene sequence: CDR1 MGHRA, CDR2 YSYEKL. CDR3 size: 17 residues. Trimming left V 0 bases short and J 3 bases short, with 16 bases between. The sequence was collected from a human donor in good health. The chain combines TRBV4-1 with TRBJ2-3; D not resolved. The sequenced material came from CD4+ T cells sorted from blood. The CDR3 protein is CASSQDRTNRPTDTQYF. CDR3 DNA sequence: TGCGCCAGCAGCCAAGATCGGACCAACCGCCCGACAGATACGCAGTATTTT.